This TCR beta chain was retrieved from a study of T cells after yellow fever vaccination. Overall study results and limits: Weaker, the secondary response peaked sooner, at day 5 versus 15.

The germline gives CDR1 MNHEY, CDR2 SVGAGI. V gave up 4 bases and J gave up 5 bases, with 13 bases separating them. The CDR3 length is 14 residues. One entry per CDR3 protein results from TCRdb running MiXCR on the 5' RACE reads. Seen here are a few hundred thousand distinct CDR3 sequences, under 15% observed once, and the top ten hold 2.5% to 4%. In regard to this clonotype: Its specificity is unknown.

V gene TRBV6-5 combines with J gene TRBJ2-3; a weak D match, TRBD2 (5 bases). This TCR was sampled from a man aged 18 to 29 who received the YFV17D yellow fever vaccine. Source: CD4+ T cells sorted from PBMCs, taken 15 days after the yellow fever booster vaccination. The CDR3 loop is CASSFGTRRDTQYF. Here the CDR3 DNA reads TGTGCCAGCAGTTTCGGCACTAGAAGAGATACGCAGTATTTT.